Shown below are 5 T cell receptor beta chains from a single sample sequenced in a study of Graves' ophthalmopathy and Graves' hyperthyroidism. RNA served as the template for amplifying TCR beta CDR3 regions. First-round RT-PCR employed HTBI primers, with a second-round multiplex PCR after it. TCRdb re-called the multiplex PCR reads through MiXCR, storing one row per CDR3 protein. Of about 400,000 distinct CDR3 sequences listed, 15% are singletons. The sequencing sample was made of peripheral blood. The source of these receptors is a woman aged 18 to 35 with stable Graves' hyperthyroidism.

This clonotype was observed a few times. This chain uses TRBV4-1 with TRBJ1-2, with TRBD1 identical over 9 bases. V shed 4 bases, J shed 4 bases, and the junction held 10 bases outside the gene matches. Germline V gene lookup returns CDR1 MGHRA and CDR2 YSYEKL. The CDR3 extends over 16 amino acids. CDR3: CASSPSGTGRAYGYTF. CDR3 coding DNA: TGCGCCAGCAGCCCATCCGGGACAGGGCGAGCCTATGGCTACACCTTC.

This chain joins TRBV28 and TRBJ1-5; no definite D call. The CDR3 spans 15 residues. The germline V and J ends were trimmed by 5 bases and 3 bases, with 14 bases remaining between them. The V gene's germline CDR1 is MDHEN and CDR2 SYDVKM. In nucleotides, the CDR3 is TGTGCCAGCAGTCCGCGAGGGTACTACAATCAGCCCCAGCATTTT. Its translation is CASSPRGYYNQPQHF.

In its sample, this clonotype was seen many times. This chain connects TRBV7-3 to TRBJ1-2; D is unclear. Trimming left V 5 bases short and J 4 bases short, with 14 bases between. Germline V CDR1 and CDR2: SGHTA, FQGTGA. The CDR3 sequence is 14 residues long. The DNA for the CDR3 is TGTGCCAGCAGCCTTGAGGTGGAGACCTATGGCTACACCTTC. This sequence encodes CASSLEVETYGYTF.

Concerning this clonotype: Being one base from a much bigger clone, this may be a read error. The chain has TRBV2 and TRBJ1-6; D unclear. From germline, CDR1 is SNHLY and CDR2 FYNNEI. This CDR3 spans 13 amino acids. CDR3 nucleotides: TGTGCCAGCAGACAGCAAATTAATTCACCCATCCACTTT. Translation: CASRQQINSPIHF.

The table lists this clonotype with many counts. The gene calls are TRBV29-1 and TRBJ1-1; D gene unclear. Germline-derived CDR1 and CDR2 are SQVTM and ANQGSEA. The CDR3 totals 13 residues. The V end lost 4 bases, the J end lost 0 bases, and 9 bases lay between the germline ends. CDR3 DNA sequence: TGCAGCGTTGTTGGCAGCATGAACACTGAAGCTTTCTTT. It translates to CSVVGSMNTEAFF.